What follows is one T cell receptor (beta chain) and its context. The data originate from a study of blood T cell repertoires in COVID-19. The wider study: Samples of COVID-19 (acute and convalescent) were obtained from the United States, Italy and Spain. Sample material is recorded as cDNA or gDNA derived from T cells, B-cell-depleted T cells, or PBMCs.

The germline CDR1 and CDR2 sequences are MRHNA and SNTAGT. CDR3 length: 13 amino acids. Trimming shortened V by 2 bases and J by 4 bases, and 7 bases separated the two germline ends. In the original workflow: Using reference gene primer amplification, nucleated cell counts were estimated. Clones were read by immunoSEQ multiplex PCR, and TCRdb kept only the in-frame ones, dropping some. V and J calls plus clone size are reproduced from that table; the DNA served to infer D and trimming. The sample lists 65,000 or so clones, roughly 87% occurring once. The clonotype originates from a human donor with acute or convalescent COVID-19. The donor label of this sample is uncertain. The V and J genes are TRBV6-4 and TRBJ2-3; D not resolved. The source material was peripheral blood. CDR3 sequence reads: CASSDGQPDTQYF. CDR3 sequence (DNA): TGTGCCAGCAGTGACGGGCAGCCAGATACGCAGTATTTT.